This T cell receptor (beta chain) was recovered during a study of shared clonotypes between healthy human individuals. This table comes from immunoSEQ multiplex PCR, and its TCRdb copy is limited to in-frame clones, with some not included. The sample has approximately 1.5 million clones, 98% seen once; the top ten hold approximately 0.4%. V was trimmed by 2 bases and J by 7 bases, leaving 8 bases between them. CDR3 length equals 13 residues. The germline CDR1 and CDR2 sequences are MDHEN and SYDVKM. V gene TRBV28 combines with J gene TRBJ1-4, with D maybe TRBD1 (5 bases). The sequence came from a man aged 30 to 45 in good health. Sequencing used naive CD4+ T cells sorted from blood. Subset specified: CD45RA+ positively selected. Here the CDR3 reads CASSLPGREKLFF. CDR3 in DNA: TGTGCCAGCAGTTTACCAGGGCGTGAAAAACTGTTTTTT.